The entry below gives a single T cell receptor (beta chain) sequence along with its context. Its antigen is not known. CDR3 size: 16 residues. The germline gives CDR1 SGHAT, CDR2 FQNNGV. The V end lost 5 bases, the J end lost 4 bases, and 20 bases lay between the germline ends. These data originate in a study of OX40 agonist ivuxolimab in advanced cancers. Produced via immunoSEQ multiplex PCR; TCRdb's table is partial and in-frame only. The table has roughly 60,000 clones, more than 80% seen once; the top ten hold 14%. Overall study findings and caveats: The antigen specificity of the peripheral T cells (those that were expanded) was not determined.

This material consisted of CD4+ or CD8+ T cells sorted from blood, taken in a trial of the OX40 agonist ivuxolimab. This receptor was taken from an adult with an advanced solid tumor such as melanoma, head and neck, liver or kidney cancer. J is TRBJ1-2 and V is TRBV11-2; D is possibly TRBD1 (5 bases). CDR3 residues: CASSPTWDRIRYGYTF. In DNA form, the CDR3 reads TGTGCCAGCAGCCCAACCTGGGACCGAATTCGCTATGGCTACACCTTC. Variable domain in full (rest from reference TRBV11-2 and TRBJ1-2): EAGVAQSPRYKIIEKRQSVAFWCNPISGHATLYWYQQILGQGPKLLIQFQNNGVVDDSQLPKDRFSAERLKGVDSTLKIQPAKLEDSAVYLCASSPTWDRIRYGYTFGSGTRLTVV.